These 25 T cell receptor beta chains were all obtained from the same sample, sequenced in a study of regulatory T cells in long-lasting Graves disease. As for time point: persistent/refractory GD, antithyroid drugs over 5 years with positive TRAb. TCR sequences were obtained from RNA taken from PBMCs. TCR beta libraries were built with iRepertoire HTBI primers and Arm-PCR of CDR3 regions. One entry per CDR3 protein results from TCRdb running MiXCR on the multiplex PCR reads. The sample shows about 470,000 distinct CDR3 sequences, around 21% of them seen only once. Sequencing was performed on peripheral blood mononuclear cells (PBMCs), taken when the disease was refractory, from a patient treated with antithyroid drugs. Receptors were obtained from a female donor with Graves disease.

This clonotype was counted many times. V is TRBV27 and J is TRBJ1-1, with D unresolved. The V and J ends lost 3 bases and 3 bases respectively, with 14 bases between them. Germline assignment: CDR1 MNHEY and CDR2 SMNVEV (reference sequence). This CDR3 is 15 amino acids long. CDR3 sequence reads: CASSFSLGLDTEAFF. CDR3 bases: TGTGCCAGCAGTTTTAGTCTGGGCCTGGACACTGAAGCTTTCTTT.

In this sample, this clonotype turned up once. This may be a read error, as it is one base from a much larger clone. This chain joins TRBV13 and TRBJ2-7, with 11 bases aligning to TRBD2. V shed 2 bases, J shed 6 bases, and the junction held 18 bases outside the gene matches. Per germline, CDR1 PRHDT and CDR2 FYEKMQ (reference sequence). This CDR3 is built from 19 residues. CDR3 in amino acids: CASSLWSLGLAVTKGEQYF. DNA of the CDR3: TGTGCCAGCAGCTTATGGAGTCTGGGACTAGCGGTCACAAAGGGCGAGCAGTACTTC.

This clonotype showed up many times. CDR3 in DNA: TGCAGCGTTGAATGGGGGTTAGAGACCCAGTACTTC. It codes for CSVEWGLETQYF. The chain couples TRBV29-1 to TRBJ2-5; TRBD1 or TRBD2 may be the D gene (5 bases each). Germline assignment: CDR1 SQVTM and CDR2 ANQGSEA. The length of the CDR3 is 12 residues. V was clipped by 2 bases and J by 4 bases, with 8 bases between them.

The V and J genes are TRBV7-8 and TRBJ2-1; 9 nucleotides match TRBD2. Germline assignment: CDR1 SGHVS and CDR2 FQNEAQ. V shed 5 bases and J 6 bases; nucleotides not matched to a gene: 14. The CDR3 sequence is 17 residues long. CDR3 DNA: TGTGCCAGCAGCCCCACTCAAGTGGGCGGGGGGGGCAATGAGCAGTTCTTC. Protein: CASSPTQVGGGGNEQFF.

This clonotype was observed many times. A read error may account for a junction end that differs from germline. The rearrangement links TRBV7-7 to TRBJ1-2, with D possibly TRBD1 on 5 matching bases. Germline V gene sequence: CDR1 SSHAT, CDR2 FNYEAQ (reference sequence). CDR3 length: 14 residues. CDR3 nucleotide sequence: TGTGCTAGCAGCTTAGCGACAGACCGAGACGGCTACACCTTC. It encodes CASSLATDRDGYTF.

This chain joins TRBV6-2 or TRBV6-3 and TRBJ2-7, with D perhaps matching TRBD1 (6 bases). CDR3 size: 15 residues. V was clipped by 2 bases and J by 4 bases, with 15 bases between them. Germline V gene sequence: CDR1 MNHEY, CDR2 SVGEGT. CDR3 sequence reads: CASSYRGIGPYEQYF. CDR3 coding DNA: TGTGCCAGCAGTTACAGGGGGATTGGGCCATACGAGCAGTACTTC.

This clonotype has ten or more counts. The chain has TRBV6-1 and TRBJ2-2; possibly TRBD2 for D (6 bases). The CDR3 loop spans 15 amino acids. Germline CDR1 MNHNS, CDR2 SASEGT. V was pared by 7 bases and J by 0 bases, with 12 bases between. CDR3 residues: CASKKLATNTGELFF. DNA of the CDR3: TGTGCCAGCAAAAAACTAGCAACGAACACCGGGGAGCTGTTTTTT.

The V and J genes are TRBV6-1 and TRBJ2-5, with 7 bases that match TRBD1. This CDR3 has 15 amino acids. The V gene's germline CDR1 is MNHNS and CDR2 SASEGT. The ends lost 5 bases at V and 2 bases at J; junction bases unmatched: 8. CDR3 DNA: TGTGCCAGCAGTCCCAGGACAGGCTTACAAGAGACCCAGTACTTC. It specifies CASSPRTGLQETQYF.

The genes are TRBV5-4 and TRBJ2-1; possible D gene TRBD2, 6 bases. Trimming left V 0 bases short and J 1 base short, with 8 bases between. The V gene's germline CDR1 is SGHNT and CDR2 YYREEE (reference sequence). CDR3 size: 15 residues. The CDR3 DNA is TGTGCCAGCAGCTTGGGAGCGGGTTCCTACAATGAGCAGTTCTTC. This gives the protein CASSLGAGSYNEQFF.

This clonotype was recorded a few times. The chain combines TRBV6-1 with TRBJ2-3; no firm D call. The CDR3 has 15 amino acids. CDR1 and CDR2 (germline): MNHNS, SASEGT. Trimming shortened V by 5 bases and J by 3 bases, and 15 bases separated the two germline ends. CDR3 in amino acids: CASSPYGGMTDTQYF. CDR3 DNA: TGTGCCAGCAGTCCTTATGGCGGAATGACAGATACGCAGTATTTT.

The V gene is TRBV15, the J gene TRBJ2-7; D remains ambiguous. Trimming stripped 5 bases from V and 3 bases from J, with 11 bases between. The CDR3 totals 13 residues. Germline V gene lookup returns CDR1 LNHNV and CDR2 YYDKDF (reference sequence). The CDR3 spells CATSARPDYEQYF. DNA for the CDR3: TGTGCCACCAGCGCCAGACCGGACTACGAGCAGTACTTC. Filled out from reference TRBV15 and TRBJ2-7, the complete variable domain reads DAMVIQNPRYQVTQFGKPVTLSCSQTLNHNVMYWYQQKSSQAPKLLFHYYDKDFNNEADTPDNFQSRRPNTSFCFLDIRSPGLGDTAMYLCATSARPDYEQYFGPGTRLTVT.

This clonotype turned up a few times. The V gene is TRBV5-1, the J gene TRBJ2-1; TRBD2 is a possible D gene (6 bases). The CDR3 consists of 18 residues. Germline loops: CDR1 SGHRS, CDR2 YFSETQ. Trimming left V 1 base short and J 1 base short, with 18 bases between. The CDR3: CASSLYGGPAGSYNEQFF. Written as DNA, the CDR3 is TGCGCCAGCAGCTTGTACGGAGGGCCGGCTGGTTCCTACAATGAGCAGTTCTTC. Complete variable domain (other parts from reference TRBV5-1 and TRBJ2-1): KAGVTQTPRYLIKTRGQQVTLSCSPISGHRSVSWYQQTPGQGLQFLFEYFSETQRNKGNFPGRFSGRQFSNSRSEMNVSTLELGDSALYLCASSLYGGPAGSYNEQFFGPGTRLTVL.

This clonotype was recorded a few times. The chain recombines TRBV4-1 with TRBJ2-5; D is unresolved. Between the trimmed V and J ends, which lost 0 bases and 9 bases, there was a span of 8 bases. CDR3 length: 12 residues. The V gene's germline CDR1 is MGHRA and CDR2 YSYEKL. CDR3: CASSQDGFAQYF. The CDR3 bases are TGCGCCAGCAGCCAAGATGGTTTCGCCCAGTACTTC.

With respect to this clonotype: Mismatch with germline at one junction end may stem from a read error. CDR3 nucleotides: TGTGCCCGGAGCCGGTGGGGATGGGGGACAGGGGTAACCTATGGCTACACCTTC. This codes for CARSRWGWGTGVTYGYTF. The chain has TRBV30 and TRBJ1-2; 10 bases agree with TRBD1. Per germline, CDR1 GTSNPN and CDR2 SVGIG (reference sequence). The CDR3 loop spans 18 amino acids.

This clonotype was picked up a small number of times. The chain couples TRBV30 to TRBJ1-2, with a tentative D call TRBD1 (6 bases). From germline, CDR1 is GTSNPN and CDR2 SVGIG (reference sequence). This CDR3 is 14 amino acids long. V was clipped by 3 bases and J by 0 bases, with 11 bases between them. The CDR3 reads CAWSWDIANYGYTF. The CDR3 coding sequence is TGTGCCTGGAGCTGGGACATTGCTAACTATGGCTACACCTTC.

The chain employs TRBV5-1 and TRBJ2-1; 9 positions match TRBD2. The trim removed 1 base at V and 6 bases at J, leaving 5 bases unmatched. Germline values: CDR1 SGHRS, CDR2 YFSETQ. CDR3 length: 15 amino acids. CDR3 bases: TGCGCCAGCAGCTTGACTAGCGGGCTGTTCAATGAGCAGTTCTTC. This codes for CASSLTSGLFNEQFF.

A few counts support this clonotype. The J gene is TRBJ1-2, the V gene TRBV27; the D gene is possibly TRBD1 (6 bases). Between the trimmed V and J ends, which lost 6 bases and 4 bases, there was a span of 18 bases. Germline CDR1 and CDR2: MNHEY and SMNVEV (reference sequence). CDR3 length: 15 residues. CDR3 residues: CASSPEAGTRYGYTF. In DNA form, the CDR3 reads TGTGCCAGCAGCCCGGAAGCCGGGACACGCTATGGCTACACCTTC.

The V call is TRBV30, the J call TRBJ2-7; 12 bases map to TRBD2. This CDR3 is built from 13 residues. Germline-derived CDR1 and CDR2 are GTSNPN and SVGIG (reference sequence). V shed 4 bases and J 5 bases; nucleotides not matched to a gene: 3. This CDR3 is CAWTSGRGDEQYF. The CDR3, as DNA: TGTGCCTGGACTAGCGGGAGGGGGGACGAGCAGTACTTC.

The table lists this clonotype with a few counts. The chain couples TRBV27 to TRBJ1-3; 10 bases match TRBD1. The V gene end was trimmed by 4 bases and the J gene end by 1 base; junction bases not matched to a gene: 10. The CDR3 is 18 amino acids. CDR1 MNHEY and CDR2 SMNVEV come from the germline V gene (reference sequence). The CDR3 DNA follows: TGTGCCAGCAGTTCCGGGACAGGGGTTCGCGATTCTGGAAACACCATATATTTT. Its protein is CASSSGTGVRDSGNTIYF.

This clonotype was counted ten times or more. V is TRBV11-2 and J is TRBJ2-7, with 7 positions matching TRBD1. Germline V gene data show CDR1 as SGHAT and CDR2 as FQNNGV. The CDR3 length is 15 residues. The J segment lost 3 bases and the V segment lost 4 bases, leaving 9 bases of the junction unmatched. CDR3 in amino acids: CASSYSQGTDYEQYF. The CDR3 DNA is TGTGCCAGCAGCTATTCCCAGGGGACAGACTACGAGCAGTACTTC.

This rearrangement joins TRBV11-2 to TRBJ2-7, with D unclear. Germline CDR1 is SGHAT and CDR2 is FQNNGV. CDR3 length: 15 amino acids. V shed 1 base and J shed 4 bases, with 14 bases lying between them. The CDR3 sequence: CASSLVSGISYEQYF. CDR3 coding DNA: TGTGCCAGCAGCTTAGTTAGTGGGATTTCTTACGAGCAGTACTTC.

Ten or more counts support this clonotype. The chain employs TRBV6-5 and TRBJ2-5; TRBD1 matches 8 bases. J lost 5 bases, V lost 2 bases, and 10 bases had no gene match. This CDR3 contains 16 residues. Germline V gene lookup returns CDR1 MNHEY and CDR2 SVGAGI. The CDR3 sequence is CASSYTGQGSSETQYF. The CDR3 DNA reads TGTGCCAGCAGTTACACCGGACAGGGATCTAGCGAGACCCAGTACTTC.

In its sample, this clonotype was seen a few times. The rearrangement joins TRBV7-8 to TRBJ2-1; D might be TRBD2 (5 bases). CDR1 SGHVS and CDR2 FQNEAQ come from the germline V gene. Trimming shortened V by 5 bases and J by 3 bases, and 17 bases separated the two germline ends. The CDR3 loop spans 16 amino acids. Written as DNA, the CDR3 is TGTGCCAGCAGCCCCCGTAGTGAGCGGCTCTACAATGAGCAGTTCTTC. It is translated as CASSPRSERLYNEQFF.

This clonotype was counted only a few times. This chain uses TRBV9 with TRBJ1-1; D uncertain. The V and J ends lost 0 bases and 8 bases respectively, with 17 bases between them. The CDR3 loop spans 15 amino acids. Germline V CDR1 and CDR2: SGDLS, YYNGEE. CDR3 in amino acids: CASSVVESSTGEAFF. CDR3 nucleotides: TGTGCCAGCAGCGTAGTCGAGAGCTCCACTGGGGAAGCTTTCTTT.

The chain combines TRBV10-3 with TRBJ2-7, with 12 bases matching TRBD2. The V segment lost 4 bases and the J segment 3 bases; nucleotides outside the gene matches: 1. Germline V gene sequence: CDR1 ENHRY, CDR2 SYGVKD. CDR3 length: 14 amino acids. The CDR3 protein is CAISVTSGSYEQYF. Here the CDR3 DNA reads TGTGCCATCAGTGTGACTAGCGGGAGCTACGAGCAGTACTTC.